This T cell receptor (beta chain) was observed in a study of cytomegalovirus exposure and HLA in healthy donors. Study observations and caveats: Several top significant clusters appeared, in a later analysis, to be linked to common viral pathogens. For presence/absence analyses, sequencing depth was assumed to be roughly uniform across donors. Cytomegalovirus association was assigned to about 150 TCR beta chains.

The PCR had 60 Vbeta and 13 Jbeta primers. Authors' methods: About 12 million of the roughly 77 million unique TCR beta chains counted in a later analysis were shared. Clones were read by immunoSEQ multiplex PCR, and TCRdb kept only the in-frame ones, dropping some. The DNA was the basis for D and trimming; V, J and clone size are from that table. In the table there are fewer than 250,000 clones, roughly 79% of which are singletons. After removal of 5 bases from V and 0 bases from J, the junction contained 6 bases not matched to a gene. CDR3 length equals 15 residues. Germline V gene sequence: CDR1 SGHTA, CDR2 FQGNSA. About this clone: Its antigen is not known.

Sequenced sample: PBMCs. The chain employs TRBV7-2 and TRBJ1-1; 7 bases are shared with TRBD1. This sequence was found in a woman younger than 30 in good health and CMV-seronegative. The CDR3: CASSPQTGLNTEAFF. The CDR3 DNA reads TGTGCCAGCAGCCCACAGACAGGGCTGAACACTGAAGCTTTCTTT. The whole variable domain, filled in from reference TRBV7-2 and TRBJ1-1, reads GAGVSQSPSNKVTEKGKDVELRCDPISGHTALYWYRQSLGQGLEFLIYFQGNSAPDKSGLPSDRFSAERTGGSVSTLTIQRTQQEDSAVYLCASSPQTGLNTEAFFGQGTRLTVV.